This is a list of T cell receptor beta chains from one sample in a study of blood T cell repertoires in COVID-19. The data were produced by immunoSEQ multiplex PCR, yet TCRdb's version contains in-frame clones alone and is incomplete. Of 150,000 to 200,000 clones listed, approximately 90% were seen once; the top ten hold under 0.85%. Material: PBMCs or T cells enriched from blood (not recorded which). Every receptor here comes from a woman aged 18-29 years who had recovered from COVID-19. Each CDR3 is given with its conserved first and last residue. D genes are given only for firm matches. Size is stated for part of the rows, as once, few or many counts, or as a class when the clone is expanded.

D,V,J,size,length,CDR3,DNA
.,TRBV6-1,TRBJ2-7,.,14,CASSEAGVSYEQYF,TGTGCCAGCAGTGAAGCAGGGGTCTCCTACGAGCAGTACTTC
.,TRBV2,TRBJ2-7,.,14,CASGVEGSSYEQYF,TGTGCCAGCGGAGTGGAGGGGAGCTCCTACGAGCAGTACTTC
.,TRBV5-5,TRBJ1-2,.,13,CASSSDRVYGYTF,TGTGCCAGCAGCTCCGACAGAGTCTATGGCTACACCTTC
.,TRBV7-2,TRBJ2-1,.,13,CASSSRGNNEQFF,TGTGCCAGCAGCTCGCGCGGAAACAATGAGCAGTTCTTC
TRBD2,TRBV6-5,TRBJ2-3,.,16,CASSYTGLAGRDTQYF,TGTGCCAGCAGTTACACGGGACTAGCGGGTAGAGATACGCAGTATTTT
.,TRBV27,TRBJ2-1,.,16,CASSLEGFGSYNEQFF,TGTGCCAGCAGTTTGGAGGGGTTCGGCTCCTACAATGAGCAGTTCTTC
TRBD1,TRBV27,TRBJ2-1,.,16,CASSTRTGTGENEQFF,TGTGCCAGCAGTACTAGAACCGGGACAGGGGAGAATGAGCAGTTCTTC
.,TRBV5-1,TRBJ2-2,.,12,CASSLGGGELFF,TGCGCCAGCAGCTTGGGAGGCGGGGAGCTGTTTTTT
.,TRBV27,TRBJ2-7,.,15,CASTQKAGLPYEQYF,TGTGCCAGCACCCAGAAAGCGGGCCTCCCCTACGAGCAGTACTTC
TRBD1,TRBV6-5,TRBJ1-5,.,14,CASATGGHVQPQHF,TGTGCCAGTGCTACAGGGGGCCATGTTCAGCCCCAGCATTTT
.,TRBV23-1,TRBJ1-5,.,15,CASSHRDINGQPQHF,TGCGCCAGCAGTCACCGGGACATAAACGGGCAGCCCCAGCATTTT
TRBD1,TRBV4-1,TRBJ2-3,.,16,CASSQSPGQGLDTQYF,TGCGCCAGCAGCCAATCTCCGGGACAGGGACTAGATACGCAGTATTTT
.,TRBV3-1/TRBV3-2,TRBJ1-1,.,17,CASSHIPAGATSDEAFF,TGTGCCAGCAGCCATATCCCCGCAGGGGCTACTTCTGATGAAGCTTTCTTT
.,TRBV9,TRBJ1-2,.,13,CASSRISTAGYTF,TGTGCCAGCAGCCGCATTAGTACCGCAGGCTACACCTTC
TRBD2,TRBV7-2,TRBJ2-1,once,17,CASSGQRGVSSYNEQFF,TGTGCCAGCAGCGGCCAGCGGGGGGTGAGCTCCTACAATGAGCAGTTCTTC
.,TRBV30,TRBJ1-1,.,15,CAWIDGEMSWTEAFF,TGTGCCTGGATCGACGGGGAGATGTCGTGGACTGAAGCTTTCTTT
TRBD2,TRBV6-5,TRBJ2-7,.,15,CASTISGSYPMEQYF,TGTGCCAGCACCATTAGCGGGAGTTACCCTATGGAGCAGTACTTC
.,TRBV5-6,TRBJ1-1,.,15,CASSLARDDVNEAFF,TGTGCCAGCAGCTTGGCCAGGGATGATGTTAATGAAGCTTTCTTT
.,TRBV7-9,TRBJ1-3,few,16,CASSLAKSSSGNTIYF,TGTGCCAGCAGCTTAGCGAAGTCGAGCTCTGGAAACACCATATATTTT
TRBD1,TRBV7-9,TRBJ1-3,few,17,CASSLPGQGTAGNTIYF,TGTGCCAGCAGCTTACCGGGACAGGGGACCGCTGGAAACACCATATATTTT
.,TRBV11-1,TRBJ1-1,.,15,CASTSRGRDNTEAFF,TGTGCCAGCACCTCACGCGGCAGGGATAACACTGAAGCTTTCTTT
.,TRBV6-5,TRBJ1-4,.,15,CASSYSGARDEKLFF,TGTGCCAGCAGTTACTCGGGGGCGCGAGATGAAAAACTGTTTTTT
.,TRBV6-2/TRBV6-3,TRBJ2-7,.,12,CASSWGRGEQYF,TGTGCCAGCAGCTGGGGTAGAGGGGAGCAGTACTTC
.,TRBV5-5,TRBJ1-2,.,14,CASRPGLSFYGYTF,TGTGCCAGCAGACCTGGACTGAGTTTCTATGGCTACACCTTC
TRBD2,TRBV5-1,TRBJ2-5,.,15,CASSLGLAGGETQYF,TGCGCCAGCAGCTTAGGACTAGCGGGAGGAGAGACCCAGTACTTC
TRBD1,TRBV16,TRBJ1-1,.,15,CASSRPGADRGEAFF,TGTGCCAGCAGCCGCCCAGGTGCGGACAGGGGTGAAGCTTTCTTT
.,TRBV10-3,TRBJ2-7,.,13,CAIRPLNTYEQYF,TGTGCCATCAGGCCCCTAAATACGTACGAGCAGTACTTC
.,TRBV7-2,TRBJ2-3,.,15,CASSPDGIRPDTQYF,TGTGCCAGCAGCCCCGACGGGATCCGACCAGATACGCAGTATTTT
.,TRBV28,TRBJ1-6,.,13,CASSSPLLSIGHF,TGTGCCAGCAGTTCACCTTTGTTGTCGATCGGCCACTTT